The subject of this entry is one T cell receptor beta chain. Antigen specificity is unknown. Germline V CDR1 and CDR2: SEHNR, FQNEAQ (reference sequence). CDR3 length equals 14 residues. V shed 5 bases and J shed 4 bases, with 14 bases lying between them. This entry comes from a study of CD8 T cells in ankylosing spondylitis. Overall study findings and caveats: Significantly higher representation of disease-linked clones was reported for matched ankylosing spondylitis synovial fluid. With a CD8+ phenotype, disease-linked clones were relatively rare in peripheral blood.

TCRdb itself ran the 5' RACE reads through MiXCR, one entry per CDR3 protein. The sample includes fewer than 350,000 distinct CDR3 sequences, about 9.9% of them seen just once. The receptor was isolated from a female donor with ankylosing spondylitis or in good health (not recorded which). This chain links TRBV7-9 with TRBJ2-5; maybe TRBD2 (6 bases). Sequences were obtained from blood, either unsorted or a sorted T cell fraction (not recorded which). The CDR3 DNA reads as TGTGCCAGCAGCACGGGACTCCCCCGAGAGACCCAGTACTTC. Its protein is CASSTGLPRETQYF.